This T cell receptor beta chain came from a study of lymphopenia after photon versus proton radiotherapy. Findings and caveats of the study: Post-nadir diversity loss with photons came from oligoclonal expansion, particularly CD8+ Temra cells. Under photons, naive T cells and diversity fell while effector/memory populations rose. In patients who died, overall survival fell as post-nadir TCR diversity dropped more.

Only in-frame clones appear in the TCRdb table, and some are missing; sequencing was by immunoSEQ multiplex PCR. The sample contains roughly 35,000 clones, around 85% of which appear only once. The V end lost 4 bases, the J end lost 3 bases, and 16 bases lay between the germline ends. The CDR3 is 15 residues long. The germline CDR1 and CDR2 sequences are SNHLY and FYNNEI. For this clone: What it recognizes is unknown.

The sequence was collected from a man aged 45 to 65 with gastric cancer. This sequence joins TRBV2 and TRBJ2-7, with D perhaps matching TRBD1 or TRBD2 (5 bases each). The material was peripheral blood, obtained from a patient treated with photon-based radiotherapy. The CDR3: CASSGPGLRGYEQYF. The CDR3 bases are TGTGCCAGCAGTGGCCCTGGCTTGAGGGGCTACGAGCAGTACTTC.